This T cell receptor (beta chain) derives from a study of T cell responses to AZD1222 COVID-19 vaccine. Concerning this clone: Antigen unknown.

Sequencing was performed with immunoSEQ multiplex PCR; in TCRdb, only in-frame clones are kept and a portion is missing. The table has around 94,000 clones, roughly 88% seen once. Findings and caveats of the study: Seropositive at baseline were only a handful of AZD1222 recipients. Targeting of unmutated variant regions was reportedly seen in nearly half of spike-specific TCRs. Most donors were white British and more were female, and clonal diversity was possibly underestimated.

This receptor was obtained from an adult in good health. Sequenced here: peripheral blood, sampled on day 0 of AZD1222 vaccination.

The CDR3 is CASSQDGQDGDEQFF. CDR3 DNA sequence: TGTGCCAGCAGCCAAGATGGGCAGGACGGAGATGAGCAGTTCTTC. The gene calls are TRBV4-2 and TRBJ2-1; no clear D. V was pared by 0 bases and J by 8 bases, with 14 bases between. This CDR3 is built from 15 residues. Germline V gene sequence: CDR1 LGHNA, CDR2 YNFKEQ.